These 16 T cell receptor beta chains were sequenced from one sample in a study of early stage breast cancer tumors. Sequenced by immunoSEQ multiplex PCR; TCRdb stores in-frame clones only, minus some. The repertoire consists of approximately 17,000 clones, with around 88% occurring once and the leading ten covering approximately 1.7%. The sequenced material came from blood. Every receptor here comes from an older person with breast cancer.

This clone showed up just a few times. The junction differs from germline at one of its ends, possibly a read error. The rearrangement links TRBV30 to TRBJ1-4; 9 bases fit TRBD1. Germline V CDR1 and CDR2: GTSNPN, SVGIG (reference sequence). The CDR3 runs 13 residues. CDR3 sequence: CAWRDRGNQKLFF. CDR3 bases: TGTGCCTGGAGGGACAGGGGTAATCAAAAACTGTTTTTT.

In regard to this clone: A read error may account for a junction end that differs from germline. This chain joins TRBV6-1 and TRBJ2-7, with D perhaps being TRBD1 or TRBD2 (5 bases each). Germline CDR1 and CDR2: MNHNS and SASEGT. The CDR3 sequence is 15 residues long. This CDR3 is CASSEGAVLPGEQYF. For the CDR3, the DNA is TGTGCCAGCAGCGAAGGGGCGGTTCTACCGGGAGAGCAGTACTTC.

The chain employs TRBV19 and TRBJ1-4; 9 bases are shared with TRBD1. The CDR3 length is 17 residues. Unmatched junction bases numbered 9, after V lost 5 bases and J lost 2 bases. The germline gives CDR1 LNHDA, CDR2 SQIVND (reference sequence). CDR3 sequence: CASSPQDRGRTNEKLFF. The CDR3 region has the DNA TGTGCCAGTAGTCCCCAGGACAGGGGCAGGACTAATGAAAAACTGTTTTTT.

The rearrangement uses TRBV18 and TRBJ2-3; D is perhaps TRBD2 (5 bases). This CDR3 contains 15 residues. CDR1 and CDR2 (germline): KGHSH, LQKENI. The germline V and J ends were trimmed by 3 bases and 1 base, with 11 bases remaining between them. This CDR3 reads CASSPTTQGTDTQYF. DNA for the CDR3: TGTGCCAGCTCACCGACTACGCAGGGCACAGATACGCAGTATTTT. The complete variable domain, with remaining parts taken from reference TRBV18 and TRBJ2-3, reads NAGVMQNPRHLVRRRGQEARLRCSPMKGHSHVYWYRQLPEEGLKFMVYLQKENIIDESGMPKERFSAEFPKEGPSILRIQQVVRGDSAAYFCASSPTTQGTDTQYFGPGTRLTVL.

The chain links TRBV4-3 to TRBJ1-6, with TRBD1 identical over 12 bases. This CDR3 has 19 residues. Germline V gene lookup returns CDR1 LGHNA and CDR2 YSLEER. V shed 1 base, J shed 5 bases, and the junction held 9 bases outside the gene matches. The CDR3 spells CASSQANLGQGANNSPLHF. In DNA, the CDR3 is TGCGCCAGCAGCCAAGCCAACCTGGGACAGGGGGCGAATAATTCACCCCTCCACTTT.

This clone was recorded once. Other DNA variants within this sample encode the same CDR3. This chain links TRBV19 with TRBJ1-5; 12 nucleotides agree with TRBD1. Germline V CDR1 and CDR2: LNHDA, SQIVND (reference sequence). With 2 bases clipped from V and 6 bases from J, the junction kept 5 bases outside the gene matches. The CDR3 extends over 16 amino acids. The CDR3 DNA sequence: TGTGCCAGTAGTATACCGGGACAGGGGGCGCGTCAGCCCCAGCATTTT. As protein: CASSIPGQGARQPQHF.

The chain links TRBV10-3 to TRBJ1-3; D is ambiguous. The CDR3 is 13 residues long. From germline, CDR1 is ENHRY and CDR2 SYGVKD. The ends were cut back, 10 bases at V and 1 base at J, with 11 bases in the middle. Here the CDR3 DNA reads TGTGCCACCCTACCCGGTTCTGGAAACACCATATATTTT. Its translation is CATLPGSGNTIYF.

This chain connects TRBV11-2 to TRBJ1-2, with 8 bases identical to TRBD1. V lost 3 bases, J lost 2 bases, and 5 bases stayed unmatched. Germline V CDR1 and CDR2: SGHAT, FQNNGV. The CDR3 is 15 residues long. The CDR3: CASSFRGQANYGYTF. The CDR3 DNA sequence: TGTGCCAGCAGCTTCAGGGGACAGGCAAACTATGGCTACACCTTC. The entire variable domain, with the rest obtained from reference TRBV11-2 and TRBJ1-2, is as follows: EAGVAQSPRYKIIEKRQSVAFWCNPISGHATLYWYQQILGQGPKLLIQFQNNGVVDDSQLPKDRFSAERLKGVDSTLKIQPAKLEDSAVYLCASSFRGQANYGYTFGSGTRLTVV.

The chain uses TRBV2 and TRBJ2-3; 9 positions match TRBD2. There are 17 residues in the CDR3. The V segment lost 4 bases and the J segment 6 bases; nucleotides outside the gene matches: 14. Germline values: CDR1 SNHLY, CDR2 FYNNEI. This CDR3 is CASSGGGTSRWADTQYF. Written as DNA, the CDR3 is TGTGCCAGCAGTGGGGGGGGGACTAGCCGATGGGCGGATACGCAGTATTTT.

In DNA, the CDR3 is TGTGCCATCAGTGACGGCGGGGAGCTGTTTTTT. It specifies CAISDGGELFF. The chain joins TRBV10-3 to TRBJ2-2; D not certain. V lost 3 bases and J 7 bases, leaving 3 bases between the germline ends. The V gene's germline CDR1 is ENHRY and CDR2 SYGVKD. CDR3 length: 11 amino acids.

The chain is built from TRBV7-6 and TRBJ1-4; 10 nucleotides align to TRBD1. V shed 5 bases and J 6 bases; nucleotides not matched to a gene: 6. CDR3 length equals 15 residues. Germline CDR1 is SGHVS and CDR2 is FNYEAQ. CDR3 loop: CASSQGTGAYEKLFF. CDR3 DNA sequence: TGTGCCAGCAGCCAGGGGACAGGGGCCTATGAAAAACTGTTTTTT.

V gene TRBV13 combines with J gene TRBJ1-1; 9 bases align to TRBD1. Germline V gives CDR1 PRHDT, CDR2 FYEKMQ (reference sequence). This CDR3 spans 16 amino acids. Losses at the gene ends were 10 bases for V and 4 bases for J; bases not matched to a gene: 16. DNA for the CDR3: TGTGCCACCAATCAATTCACAGGGGGCTACGGCACTGAAGCTTTCTTT. Translation gives CATNQFTGGYGTEAFF.

V gene TRBV11-2 combines with J gene TRBJ2-3; 7 bases line up with TRBD1. J gave up 6 bases and V 5 bases, and 8 bases lay outside the gene matches. The CDR3 extends over 14 amino acids. Germline V gene data show CDR1 as SGHAT and CDR2 as FQNNGV. CDR3 sequence (DNA): TGTGCCAGCAGCCCCAACAGGGGATTGGATACGCAGTATTTT. It specifies CASSPNRGLDTQYF. Full variable domain (remainder filled in from reference TRBV11-2 and TRBJ2-3): EAGVAQSPRYKIIEKRQSVAFWCNPISGHATLYWYQQILGQGPKLLIQFQNNGVVDDSQLPKDRFSAERLKGVDSTLKIQPAKLEDSAVYLCASSPNRGLDTQYFGPGTRLTVL.

V gene TRBV2 combines with J gene TRBJ1-2, with a weak D call TRBD1 (5 bases). CDR1 and CDR2 from the germline V gene are SNHLY and FYNNEI. This CDR3 has 14 residues. V lost 5 bases, J lost 4 bases, and 14 bases lay in between. CDR3 amino acids: CASSPDTVFYGYTF. The CDR3 bases are TGTGCCAGCAGTCCGGACACGGTTTTCTATGGCTACACCTTC.

The chain combines TRBV13 with TRBJ2-1; TRBD2 might be the D (5 bases). Germline lookup yields CDR1 PRHDT and CDR2 FYEKMQ (reference sequence). CDR3 length equals 13 residues. Trimming removed 1 base from V and 9 bases from J, with 10 bases in between. The CDR3 spells CASSLESAGEQFF. The CDR3, as DNA: TGTGCCAGCAGCTTAGAGAGCGCGGGTGAGCAGTTCTTC.

The sample holds one count of this clone. The J gene is TRBJ1-1, the V gene TRBV2; TRBD1 aligns across 9 bases. The ends lost 5 bases at V and 2 bases at J; junction bases unmatched: 9. The CDR3 extends over 16 amino acids. Germline V lookup: CDR1 SNHLY, CDR2 FYNNEI. CDR3: CASSTGQGGVNTEAFF. The CDR3 DNA reads TGTGCCAGCAGTACGGGACAGGGTGGGGTAAACACTGAAGCTTTCTTT. The full variable domain, its missing parts supplied by reference TRBV2 and TRBJ1-1, is EPEVTQTPSHQVTQMGQEVILRCVPISNHLYFYWYRQILGQKVEFLVSFYNNEISEKSEIFDDQFSVERPDGSNFTLKIRSTKLEDSAMYFCASSTGQGGVNTEAFFGQGTRLTVV.